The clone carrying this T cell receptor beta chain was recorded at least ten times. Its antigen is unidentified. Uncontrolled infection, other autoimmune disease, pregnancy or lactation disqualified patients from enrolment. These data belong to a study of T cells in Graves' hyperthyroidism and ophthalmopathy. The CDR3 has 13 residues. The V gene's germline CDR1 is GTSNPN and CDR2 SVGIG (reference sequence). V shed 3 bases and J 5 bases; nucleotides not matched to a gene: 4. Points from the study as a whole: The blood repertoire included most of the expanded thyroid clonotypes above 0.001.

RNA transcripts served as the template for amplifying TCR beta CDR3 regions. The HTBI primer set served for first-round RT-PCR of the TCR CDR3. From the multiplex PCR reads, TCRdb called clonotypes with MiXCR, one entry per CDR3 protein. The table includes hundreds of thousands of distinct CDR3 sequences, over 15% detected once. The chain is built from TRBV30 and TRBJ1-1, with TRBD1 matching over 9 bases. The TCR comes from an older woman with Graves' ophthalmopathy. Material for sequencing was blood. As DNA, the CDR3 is TGTGCCTGGAGCACAGGGGGCAGTACTGAAGCTTTCTTT. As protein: CAWSTGGSTEAFF. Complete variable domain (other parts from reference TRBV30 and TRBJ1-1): SQTIHQWPATLVQPVGSPLSLECTVEGTSNPNLYWYRQAAGRGLQLLFYSVGIGQISSEVPQNLSASRPQDRQFILSSKKLLLSDSGFYLCAWSTGGSTEAFFGQGTRLTVV.